Listed below are T cell receptor beta chains from one sample, sequenced in a study of T-cell reconstitution after alpha-beta-depleted transplantation in children. A single record per CDR3 protein comes from TCRdb applying MiXCR to the PCR reads. This sample yields roughly 500,000 distinct CDR3 sequences, of which over 9.5% are seen a single time; around 2% belongs to the top ten. The sequences come from PBMCs, collected before TCRalphabeta/CD19-depleted stem cell transplant. The receptors derive from a child aged 2-9 years with inherited bone marrow failure, due to receive a stem cell transplant. Each CDR3 is given with its conserved first and last residue. D genes are given only for firm matches. For some rows the clone size is stated as once, few or many, or as a class when expanded; others skip it.

clone size	V gene	D gene	J gene	CDR3 DNA	CDR3 protein
many	TRBV4-2	.	TRBJ2-1	TGTGCCAGCAGCCAAGTTGGCGTCGGCCACGTCTCCTACAATGAGCAGTTCTTC	CASSQVGVGHVSYNEQFF
many	TRBV20-1	.	TRBJ2-1	TGCAGTGCTAGCGCGGGAAGCTCCTACAATGAGCAGTTCTTC	CSASAGSSYNEQFF
many	TRBV28	.	TRBJ1-1	TGTGCCAGCAGTTTAATTCGAGGACGGTGGAACACTGAAGCTTTCTTT	CASSLIRGRWNTEAFF
many	TRBV6-4	.	TRBJ2-3	TGTGCCAGCAGTGAAAGGGCTATGGATACGCAGTATTTT	CASSERAMDTQYF
many	TRBV10-3	TRBD1	TRBJ2-2	TGTGCCATCAGTGTGGGGACAGAACGGACCGGGGAGCTGTTTTTT	CAISVGTERTGELFF
.	TRBV20-1	.	TRBJ2-1	TGCAGTGCGAGAACAGGGAGGGTGAACAATGAGCAGTTCTTC	CSARTGRVNNEQFF
many	TRBV29-1	TRBD1	TRBJ2-7	TGCAGCGAAACCACCTCCCGGGACAGGGGCCTCTACGAGCAGTACTTC	CSETTSRDRGLYEQYF
many	TRBV6-2/TRBV6-3	.	TRBJ2-5	TGTGCCAGCAGTTTTAGGGCACAAGAGACCCAGTACTTC	CASSFRAQETQYF
many	TRBV5-1	TRBD1	TRBJ2-5	TGTGCCAGCAGCTTGACAGGGTTGGAGACCCAGTACTTC	CASSLTGLETQYF
many	TRBV20-1	TRBD1	TRBJ1-5	TGCAGTGCTAGGACAGGGGCGAATCAGCCCCAGCATTTT	CSARTGANQPQHF
.	TRBV5-5	.	TRBJ2-1	TGTGCCAGGGGCCCCGGGCCCTACAATGAGCAGTTCTTC	CARGPGPYNEQFF
many	TRBV10-3	TRBD2	TRBJ2-7	TGTGCCATCAGTGATAGCGGGAGCTACGAGCAGTACTTC	CAISDSGSYEQYF
few	TRBV29-1	TRBD2	TRBJ2-3	TGCAGCGGGTCCGGGACTAGCCAAGGTGGGGGCACAGATACGCAGTATTTT	CSGSGTSQGGGTDTQYF
many	TRBV5-1	TRBD1	TRBJ2-7	TGCGCCAGCACCCTAGACAGGGGGCATCTCGAGCAGTACTTC	CASTLDRGHLEQYF
many	TRBV18	.	TRBJ2-2	TGTGCCAGCTCACCAAAGTTGAACACCGGGGAGCTGTTTTTT	CASSPKLNTGELFF
.	TRBV29-1	TRBD1	TRBJ2-7	TGCAGCGCCTCTGGGACAGGTGACGACGAGCAGTACTTC	CSASGTGDDEQYF
many	TRBV28	.	TRBJ2-1	TGTGCCAGCAAAACCGGGACTGGACCCTACAATGAGCAGTTCTTC	CASKTGTGPYNEQFF
many	TRBV29-1	.	TRBJ1-2	TGCAGCGGACGGACAGTCTATGGCTACACCTTC	CSGRTVYGYTF
.	TRBV30	.	TRBJ1-3	TGTGCCTGGAGTGGGACAACCTCTGGAAACACCATATATTTT	CAWSGTTSGNTIYF
.	TRBV18	.	TRBJ2-7	TGTGCCAGCTCACCCCACTACGGGGGCGTCGAGCAGTACTTC	CASSPHYGGVEQYF
many	TRBV12-3/TRBV12-4	TRBD2	TRBJ2-1	TGTGCCAGCAGTTTAGGTGGCGGGAGGGCCTACAATGAGCAGTTCTTC	CASSLGGGRAYNEQFF
many	TRBV20-1	.	TRBJ1-2	TGCAGTGCTAGAACAGGACCCAAAGGCTACACCTTC	CSARTGPKGYTF
many	TRBV2	.	TRBJ1-4	TGTGCCAGCATAGGACAGCTTAATGAAAAACTGTTTTTT	CASIGQLNEKLFF
many	TRBV20-1	.	TRBJ2-7	TGCAGTGCTAGAGATGTCGCAGGGTCCTACGAGCAGTACTTC	CSARDVAGSYEQYF
many	TRBV7-9	.	TRBJ1-2	TGTGCCAGCAGCTTAGCCCTCCTGACTCTATTGGGGGGCTACACCTTC	CASSLALLTLLGGYTF
.	TRBV4-3	TRBD1	TRBJ2-2	TGCGCCAGCAGCCCCTGGGACAGGCTTGCAGGGGAGCTGTTTTTT	CASSPWDRLAGELFF
many	TRBV14	.	TRBJ2-2	TGTGCCAGCAGCCAATACGGGAGAGACACCGGGGAGCTGTTTTTT	CASSQYGRDTGELFF
.	TRBV5-1	.	TRBJ1-4	TGCGCCAGCAGCGCCGGCGGGGGGGAAGAAAAACTGTTTTTT	CASSAGGGEEKLFF
many	TRBV28	.	TRBJ1-1	TGTGCCAGCAGATCATGGACAGAAGCTTTCTTT	CASRSWTEAFF
many	TRBV27	TRBD2	TRBJ2-1	TGTGCCAGCAGTTTAGGGGTAGAGGCGGGAGCCAACGAGCAGTTCTTC	CASSLGVEAGANEQFF
many	TRBV9	.	TRBJ2-3	TGTGCCAGCAGCGTAGACGGGTACACAGATACGCAGTATTTT	CASSVDGYTDTQYF
many	TRBV12-3/TRBV12-4	TRBD1	TRBJ2-7	TGTGCCAGCAGTCCGGGACAGGGGGCGAGGGAGCAGTACTTC	CASSPGQGAREQYF
.	TRBV24-1	.	TRBJ2-5	TGTGCCACCAGTGATGCCCCAGGGGGGTACCAAGAGACCCAGTACTTC	CATSDAPGGYQETQYF
many	TRBV5-8	.	TRBJ2-1	TGTGCCAGCAAGATTACACCAACTTCCCGGTTCTTC	CASKITPTSRFF
many	TRBV28	.	TRBJ1-6	TGTGCCAGTCAAATTATTAGCTCCTATAATTCACCCCTCCACTTT	CASQIISSYNSPLHF
many	TRBV7-2	TRBD2	TRBJ2-7	TGTGCCAGCAGCCCGCGACTAGCGGGAAGGGGAGAGCAGTACTTC	CASSPRLAGRGEQYF
many	TRBV7-2	TRBD2	TRBJ2-7	TGTGCCAGCAGTCATGGGAGGAGCGGGAGATACGAGCAGTACTTC	CASSHGRSGRYEQYF
many	TRBV27	TRBD2	TRBJ2-3	TGTGCCAGCAGTTCACTAACAATGGGACTAGCGGGGGGCACAGATACGCAGTATTTT	CASSSLTMGLAGGTDTQYF
few	TRBV5-3	TRBD1	TRBJ2-1	TGTGCCAGAAGCGGAAGGACCCGGGACAGGGAACACAATGAGCAGTTCTTC	CARSGRTRDREHNEQFF
many	TRBV20-1	TRBD2	TRBJ2-1	TGCAGTGCTAGTGGACTAGCGGGAGTCCTATCCCATGAGCAGTTCTTC	CSASGLAGVLSHEQFF
few	TRBV27	TRBD1	TRBJ2-1	TGTGCCACGACAGGGCTAGATTCCTACAATGAGCAGTTCTTC	CATTGLDSYNEQFF
few	TRBV3-1	TRBD2	TRBJ2-5	TGTGCCAGCAGCCTCTGGGGGGATTGGACAGGCGGGACTAGCGAGACGGAGACCCAGTACTTC	CASSLWGDWTGGTSETETQYF
many	TRBV5-1	TRBD2	TRBJ2-1	TGCGCCAGCACCCCTGGTGCGCGGGAGCGATACAATGAGCAGTTCTTC	CASTPGARERYNEQFF
many	TRBV7-2	.	TRBJ1-2	TGTGCCAGCAGCTGGGGCCCGAGGGGCTACACCTTC	CASSWGPRGYTF
many	TRBV14	TRBD2	TRBJ2-2	TGTGCCAGCAGCCACGGGACTAGCGGAATTACCGGGGAGCTGTTTTTT	CASSHGTSGITGELFF
many	TRBV6-2/TRBV6-3	TRBD2	TRBJ2-1	TGTGCCAGCAGTTACACCCAGGGACTAGCGGCTTACAATGAGCAGTTCTTC	CASSYTQGLAAYNEQFF
few	TRBV20-1	.	TRBJ2-3	TGCAGTGCTAGAAGCCTTAGCGGTTCCCCAGATACGCAGTATTTT	CSARSLSGSPDTQYF
.	TRBV12-3/TRBV12-4	.	TRBJ2-1	TGTGCCAGCAGTTTAGGAGGCCGGAATGAGCAGTTCTTC	CASSLGGRNEQFF
few	TRBV20-1	TRBD2	TRBJ2-7	TGCAGTGCTAGTGGTGGTCGGGACTATCTCTTCTTC	CSASGGRDYLFF
.	TRBV30	.	TRBJ2-2	TGTGCCTGGAGTGTATCAAAACCATGGGGCCCGATCCGGGAGCTGTTTTTT	CAWSVSKPWGPIRELFF
many	TRBV29-1	TRBD2	TRBJ2-1	TGCAGCGTTCTCGGGGGGGGTGGTTACGCCAATGAGCAGTTCTTC	CSVLGGGGYANEQFF
many	TRBV7-2	TRBD2	TRBJ2-3	TGTGCCAGCAACCAGCGGGGTCTGGGAGCGGATACGCAGTATTTT	CASNQRGLGADTQYF
many	TRBV7-9	TRBD1	TRBJ2-7	TGTGCCAGCAGCTTAGGACAGGGGCAGAACGAGCAGTACTTC	CASSLGQGQNEQYF
many	TRBV4-3	.	TRBJ1-4	TGCGCCAGCAGCCAAGTGGGGGTGGATGGCGAAAAACTGTTTTTT	CASSQVGVDGEKLFF
many	TRBV27	.	TRBJ2-5	TGTGCCAGCAGTCTACGGTCAGCCCAAGAGACCCAGTACTTC	CASSLRSAQETQYF
many	TRBV11-1	TRBD2	TRBJ2-1	TGTGCCAGCAGCTCCCGGCGACTAGCGGGAGGGCTGGTCTATGAGCAGTTCTTC	CASSSRRLAGGLVYEQFF
many	TRBV5-1	TRBD2	TRBJ2-5	TGCGCCAGCAGCTCGGGACTAGGGGAAGAGACCCAGTACTTC	CASSSGLGEETQYF
many	TRBV29-1	.	TRBJ1-2	TGCAGCGTTGGCCTTAAAGTCGGGAACTATGGCTACACCTTC	CSVGLKVGNYGYTF
many	TRBV20-1	.	TRBJ1-1	TGCAGTGCTAGAGAGACAATTCGTCTTACCCCTGAAGCTTTCTTT	CSARETIRLTPEAFF